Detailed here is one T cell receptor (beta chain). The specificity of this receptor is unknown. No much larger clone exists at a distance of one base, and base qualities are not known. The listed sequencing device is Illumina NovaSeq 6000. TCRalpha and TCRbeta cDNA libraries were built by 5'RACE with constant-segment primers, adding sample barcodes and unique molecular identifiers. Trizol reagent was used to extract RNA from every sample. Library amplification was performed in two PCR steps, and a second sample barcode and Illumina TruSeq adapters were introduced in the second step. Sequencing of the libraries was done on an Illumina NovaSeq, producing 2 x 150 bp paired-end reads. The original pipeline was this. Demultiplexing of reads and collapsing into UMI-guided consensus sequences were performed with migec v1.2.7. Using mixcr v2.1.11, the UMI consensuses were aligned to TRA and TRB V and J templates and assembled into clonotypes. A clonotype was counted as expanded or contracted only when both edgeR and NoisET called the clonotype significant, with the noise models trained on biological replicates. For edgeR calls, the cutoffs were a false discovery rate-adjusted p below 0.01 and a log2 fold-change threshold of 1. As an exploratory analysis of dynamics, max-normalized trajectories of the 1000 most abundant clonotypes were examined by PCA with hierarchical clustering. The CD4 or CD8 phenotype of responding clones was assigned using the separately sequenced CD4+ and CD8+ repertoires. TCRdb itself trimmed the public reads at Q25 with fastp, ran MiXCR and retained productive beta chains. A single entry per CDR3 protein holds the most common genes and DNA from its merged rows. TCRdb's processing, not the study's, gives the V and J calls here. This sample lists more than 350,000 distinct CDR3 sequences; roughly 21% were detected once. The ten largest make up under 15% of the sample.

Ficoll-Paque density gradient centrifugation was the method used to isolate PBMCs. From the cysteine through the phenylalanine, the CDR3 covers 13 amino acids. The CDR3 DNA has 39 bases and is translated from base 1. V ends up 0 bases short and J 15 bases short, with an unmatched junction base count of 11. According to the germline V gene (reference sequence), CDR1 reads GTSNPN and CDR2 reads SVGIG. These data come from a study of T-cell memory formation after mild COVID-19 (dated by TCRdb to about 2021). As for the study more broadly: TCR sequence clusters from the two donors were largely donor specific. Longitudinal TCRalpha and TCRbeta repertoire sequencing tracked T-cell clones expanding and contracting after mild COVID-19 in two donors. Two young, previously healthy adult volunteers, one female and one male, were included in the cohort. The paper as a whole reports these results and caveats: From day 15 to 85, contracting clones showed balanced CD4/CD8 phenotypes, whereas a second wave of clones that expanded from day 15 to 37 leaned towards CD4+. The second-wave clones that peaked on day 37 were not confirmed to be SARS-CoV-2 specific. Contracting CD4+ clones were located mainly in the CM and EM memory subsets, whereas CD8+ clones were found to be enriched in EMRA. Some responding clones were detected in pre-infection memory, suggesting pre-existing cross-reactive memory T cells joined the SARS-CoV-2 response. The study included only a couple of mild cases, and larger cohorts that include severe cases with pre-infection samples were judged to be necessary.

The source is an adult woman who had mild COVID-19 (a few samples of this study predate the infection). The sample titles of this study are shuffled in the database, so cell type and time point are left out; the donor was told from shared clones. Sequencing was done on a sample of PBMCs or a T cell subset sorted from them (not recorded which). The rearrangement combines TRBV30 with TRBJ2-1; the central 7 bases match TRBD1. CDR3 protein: CAWSVLGRGSRFF. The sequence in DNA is TGTGCCTGGAGTGTACTCGGCAGGGGGTCGAGGTTCTTC.